Below, 14 T cell receptor beta chains from the same sample are listed, as sequenced in a study of cytomegalovirus exposure and HLA in healthy donors. Using immunoSEQ multiplex PCR, the repertoire was profiled, and TCRdb retains in-frame clones only, with some absent. This sample has some 170,000 clones; roughly 96% occur once, and the top ten carry around 0.9%. The sample was PBMCs. Receptor source: a young woman in good health and CMV-seronegative.

V gene TRBV5-1 combines with J gene TRBJ2-7; D is possibly TRBD2 (6 bases). Germline assignment: CDR1 SGHRS and CDR2 YFSETQ. V lost 4 bases and J 1 base, leaving 12 bases between the germline ends. The CDR3 consists of 14 residues. CDR3 loop: CASSLGGFSYEQYF. In DNA, the CDR3 is TGCGCCAGCAGCCTCGGGGGATTTTCCTACGAGCAGTACTTC.

The chain is built from TRBV18 and TRBJ1-6; 7 nucleotides match TRBD1. This CDR3 contains 15 residues. The germline V gene has CDR1 KGHSH and CDR2 LQKENI. The V gene end was trimmed by 3 bases and the J gene end by 5 bases; junction bases not matched to a gene: 4. DNA of the CDR3: TGTGCCAGCTCACCGAACAGGGGAGATAATTCACCCCTCCACTTT. This encodes CASSPNRGDNSPLHF. The complete variable domain, with remaining parts taken from reference TRBV18 and TRBJ1-6, reads NAGVMQNPRHLVRRRGQEARLRCSPMKGHSHVYWYRQLPEEGLKFMVYLQKENIIDESGMPKERFSAEFPKEGPSILRIQQVVRGDSAAYFCASSPNRGDNSPLHFGNGTRLTVT.

CDR3 nucleotide sequence: TGTGCCACACAACAGGCAACTAATGAAAAACTGTTTTTT. Amino acid sequence: CATQQATNEKLFF. The V gene is TRBV6-5, the J gene TRBJ1-4; tentative D call: TRBD1 (5 bases). The CDR3 runs to 13 residues. Germline V gene lookup returns CDR1 MNHEY and CDR2 SVGAGI. Trimming took 10 bases from V and 0 from J, leaving 9 bases between them.

This chain connects TRBV7-2 to TRBJ2-7; perhaps TRBD2 as D (6 bases). The CDR3 runs to 13 residues. The germline V gene has CDR1 SGHTA and CDR2 FQGNSA. Deletions cut 3 bases from V and 4 bases from J, with 10 bases between. The CDR3 sequence is CASSLKEGYEQYF. The CDR3 DNA reads TGTGCCAGCAGCTTGAAGGAGGGGTACGAGCAGTACTTC.

The chain uses TRBV11-1 and TRBJ2-7; a weak D match, TRBD2 (5 bases). V was pared by 2 bases and J by 7 bases, with 12 bases between. This CDR3 has 13 residues. Germline loops: CDR1 SGHAT, CDR2 FQDESV (reference sequence). The CDR3 loop is CASSLFTGVEQYF. CDR3 nucleotides: TGTGCCAGCAGCTTATTCACCGGGGTTGAGCAGTACTTC.

The chain joins TRBV27 to TRBJ2-7; 8 nucleotides line up with TRBD2. CDR3 length: 16 amino acids. Germline loops: CDR1 MNHEY, CDR2 SMNVEV (reference sequence). The V and J ends lost 5 bases and 0 bases, in that order; junction bases with no gene match: 9. CDR3 residues: CASSQSAGGSSYEQYF. The CDR3 region has the DNA TGTGCCAGCAGTCAGTCGGCGGGGGGTAGCTCCTACGAGCAGTACTTC.

This chain connects TRBV12-5 to TRBJ2-7, with D perhaps TRBD1 (6 bases). CDR1 and CDR2 from the germline V gene are LGHNT and FRNRAP. This CDR3 has 14 residues. V was clipped by 5 bases and J by 0 bases, with 11 bases between them. CDR3 sequence reads: CASGHRESSYEQYF. The DNA for the CDR3 is TGTGCTAGTGGTCACAGGGAGAGCTCCTACGAGCAGTACTTC.

This rearrangement joins TRBV29-1 to TRBJ1-2, with 8 nucleotides matching TRBD1. CDR3 length equals 14 residues. The V gene end was trimmed by 8 bases and the J gene end by 1 base; junction bases not matched to a gene: 9. Looked up from germline, CDR1 is SQVTM and CDR2 is ANQGSEA. CDR3 DNA: TGCAGCAAGGGACAGGAGGATTTTAACTATGGCTACACCTTC. It yields the protein CSKGQEDFNYGYTF.

The chain uses TRBV7-9 and TRBJ1-1, with D hard to call. Trimming removed 7 bases at V and 1 base at J, with 13 bases between. The CDR3 has 14 amino acids. Germline assignment: CDR1 SEHNR and CDR2 FQNEAQ (reference sequence). This CDR3 is CASTLSPGNTEAFF. The CDR3 DNA reads as TGTGCCAGCACCCTCTCTCCGGGGAACACTGAAGCTTTCTTT.

The rearrangement links TRBV4-1 to TRBJ1-1; D might be TRBD1 (6 bases). The V end lost 2 bases, the J end lost 8 bases, and 6 bases lay between the germline ends. CDR1 MGHRA and CDR2 YSYEKL come from the germline V gene. This CDR3 region has 11 residues. The CDR3 nucleotides are TGCGCCAGCAGCCAAAGGGGGGAAGCTTTCTTT. Its protein product is CASSQRGEAFF.

This chain uses TRBV18 with TRBJ1-4, with D possibly TRBD1 on 6 matching bases. The CDR3 is 14 amino acids. Germline V gene sequence: CDR1 KGHSH, CDR2 LQKENI. V was pared by 6 bases and J by 0 bases, with 8 bases between. This CDR3 reads CASSDRATNEKLFF. The DNA of the CDR3 is TGTGCCAGCTCGGACAGAGCAACTAATGAAAAACTGTTTTTT. Looking up the rest from reference TRBV18 and TRBJ1-4 gives the full variable domain: NAGVMQNPRHLVRRRGQEARLRCSPMKGHSHVYWYRQLPEEGLKFMVYLQKENIIDESGMPKERFSAEFPKEGPSILRIQQVVRGDSAAYFCASSDRATNEKLFFGSGTQLSVL.

The rearrangement uses TRBV4-3 and TRBJ2-3, with 12 bases fitting TRBD2. The V and J ends lost 2 bases and 5 bases, in that order; junction bases with no gene match: 8. Per germline, CDR1 LGHNA and CDR2 YSLEER. This CDR3 has 17 amino acids. CDR3 loop: CASSQWEASGGVDTQYF. Here the CDR3 DNA reads TGCGCCAGCAGCCAATGGGAAGCTAGCGGGGGGGTAGATACGCAGTATTTT.

V and J are TRBV7-9 and TRBJ2-3, with 15 bases identical to TRBD2. Trimming at V came to 2 bases and at J to 4 bases, leaving 1 base not matched to a gene. Germline CDR1 and CDR2: SEHNR and FQNEAQ (reference sequence). CDR3 size: 16 residues. The chain's CDR3 is CASSLRTSGGADTQYF. The CDR3 bases are TGTGCCAGCAGCTTAAGGACTAGCGGGGGGGCAGATACGCAGTATTTT. The whole variable domain, filled in from reference TRBV7-9 and TRBJ2-3, reads DTGVSQNPRHKITKRGQNVTFRCDPISEHNRLYWYRQTLGQGPEFLTYFQNEAQLEKSRLLSDRFSAERPKGSFSTLEIQRTEQGDSAMYLCASSLRTSGGADTQYFGPGTRLTVL.

The CDR3 spells CATSTRGRGLGEQYF. CDR3 sequence (DNA): TGTGCCACCAGCACCAGGGGTAGGGGGCTCGGCGAGCAGTACTTC. This chain links TRBV15 with TRBJ2-7; TRBD1 aligns across 7 bases. V gave up 4 bases and J gave up 6 bases; unmatched junction bases: 12. Germline CDR1 and CDR2: LNHNV and YYDKDF (reference sequence). The CDR3 is made up of 15 amino acids.